The T cell receptor (beta chain) under discussion was sequenced for a study of OX40 agonist ivuxolimab in advanced cancers. Sequencing used immunoSEQ multiplex PCR; TCRdb keeps in-frame clones, though not all of them. Of around 71,000 clones listed, about 85% were seen once; the top ten hold around 1%. J was trimmed by 5 bases and V by 4 bases; bases with no gene match: 7. There are 15 residues in the CDR3. CDR1 SGHKS and CDR2 YYEKEE come from the germline V gene (reference sequence). The receptor comes from an adult with an advanced solid tumor such as melanoma, head and neck, liver or kidney cancer. The chain uses TRBV5-5 and TRBJ2-1; 9 nucleotides match TRBD2. The sequencing used CD4+ or CD8+ T cells sorted from blood, collected in a trial of the OX40 agonist ivuxolimab. CDR3 DNA: TGTGCCAGCAGCATCGGGACTAGCCGCAACAATGAGCAGTTCTTC. Amino acid sequence: CASSIGTSRNNEQFF.